This is a list of T cell receptor beta chains from one sample in a study of vaccination effects on CD4 cells after COVID-19. TCRdb's copy holds only in-frame clones and misses some; the assay was immunoSEQ multiplex PCR. Of some 50,000 clones in the sample, roughly 74% were seen once. These receptors lack a known antigen. Sequenced here: CD4+ T cells from PBMCs cultured without peptide, sampled before COVID-19 vaccination. The receptor source for this set is a human donor who had a prior SARS-CoV-2 infection. The CDR3 runs from the conserved cysteine through the conserved F or W. D genes are given only for firm matches. The listing skips clone size in some rows; elsewhere it reads once, few, many or a size class.

V gene,D gene,clone size,J gene,CDR3 DNA,CDR3 protein
TRBV5-1,TRBD1,NA,TRBJ1-6,TGCGCCAGCAGCGGGGACAGTTCATCGGGATCACCCCTCCACTTT,CASSGDSSSGSPLHF
TRBV6-6,TRBD1,NA,TRBJ1-2,TGTGCCAGCAGCGACTTAGCCGGGACAGAGCACTCTGAGTCTTATGGCTACACCTTC,CASSDLAGTEHSESYGYTF
TRBV19,TRBD2,NA,TRBJ2-2,TGTGCCAGTAGTTCCCCGGGAGGGGGGAACTCTTTCACCGGGGAGCTGTTTTTT,CASSSPGGGNSFTGELFF
TRBV5-1,TRBD1,NA,TRBJ1-2,TGCGCCAGCAGCTTGGGCAGGGGGAACTATGGCTACACCTTC,CASSLGRGNYGYTF
TRBV7-3,NA,few,TRBJ2-2,TGTGCCAGCAGCTTAAGGGTTGCCGGGGAGCTGTTTTTT,CASSLRVAGELFF
TRBV15,TRBD2,NA,TRBJ2-1,TGTGCCACCAGCAGAGCCTCGGGGGGGGTAGGGTCCTACAATGAGCAGTTCTTC,CATSRASGGVGSYNEQFF
TRBV7-2,NA,NA,TRBJ1-4,TGTGCCAGCAGCTTAGTTGGGGGAGGCGAAAAACTGTTTTTT,CASSLVGGGEKLFF
TRBV10-3,NA,NA,TRBJ1-6,TGTGCCATCAGTGAGTATTCGGCAGATAATTCACCCCTCCACTTT,CAISEYSADNSPLHF
TRBV7-6,TRBD2,NA,TRBJ2-1,TGTGCCAGCAGCTTCCTAGCGGGACCATACAATGAGCAGTTCTTC,CASSFLAGPYNEQFF
TRBV7-9,NA,NA,TRBJ1-4,TGTGCCAGCAGCTTAGACGTAGGTGAAAAACTGTTTTTT,CASSLDVGEKLFF
TRBV5-1,NA,NA,TRBJ2-3,TGCGCCAGCAGCTACGTTGATACGCAGTATTTT,CASSYVDTQYF
TRBV2,NA,few,TRBJ1-1,TGTGCCAGCACCATAGCCCCTAGGACGGGGGTTTTCTTT,CASTIAPRTGVFF
TRBV7-2,NA,once,TRBJ2-2,TGTGCCAGCAGCTCAACCACCGGGACTCTATACACCGGGGAGCTGTTTTTT,CASSSTTGTLYTGELFF
TRBV7-8,TRBD1,NA,TRBJ1-4,TGTGCCAGCAGCCGCCAGACAGGGTATGGTGAAAAACTGTTTTTT,CASSRQTGYGEKLFF
TRBV7-9,NA,once,TRBJ1-1,TGTGCCAGCAGCTCCCGGATGGGTTTAATGAACACTGAAGCTTTCTTT,CASSSRMGLMNTEAFF
TRBV19,TRBD1,NA,TRBJ1-2,TGTGCCAGTAGTATCCGACAGGGAGAGGATGGCTACACCTTC,CASSIRQGEDGYTF
TRBV7-2,NA,NA,TRBJ2-3,TGTGCCAGCAGCTTAGATCCGGGCACAGATACGCAGTATTTT,CASSLDPGTDTQYF
TRBV12-3/TRBV12-4,NA,NA,TRBJ2-5,TGTGCCAGCAGTTTAAACCAAGAGACCCAGTACTTC,CASSLNQETQYF
TRBV21-1,NA,NA,TRBJ1-1,TGTGCCAGCAGCAGGGGACTCTGGGGTGGTGAAGCTTTCTTT,CASSRGLWGGEAFF
TRBV4-2,NA,NA,TRBJ1-5,TGTGCCAGCAGCCAAGATCCGGCCAGGGCTAATCAGCCCCAGCATTTT,CASSQDPARANQPQHF
TRBV5-1,TRBD2,once,TRBJ2-1,TGCGCCAGCAGCTTGGGAGTTCTGGCGGGGGGCTACTACAATGAGCAGTTCTTC,CASSLGVLAGGYYNEQFF
TRBV4-1,TRBD2,NA,TRBJ2-2,TGCGCCAGCAGCGAACGACTAGCGGGAGCTACGGGCACCGGGGAGCTGTTTTTT,CASSERLAGATGTGELFF
TRBV5-4,NA,NA,TRBJ1-1,TGTGCCAGCAGCAGTCCCCGGGGTACCGGCGAAGCTTTCTTT,CASSSPRGTGEAFF
TRBV19,NA,NA,TRBJ2-1,TGTGCCAGTAGTATCCAGGGGGGATTTAGCGGTGAGCAGTTCTTC,CASSIQGGFSGEQFF
TRBV6-6,NA,once,TRBJ2-5,TGTGCCAGCAGGGCTATAGCGGCCCAAGAGACCCAGTACTTC,CASRAIAAQETQYF